The clone carrying this T cell receptor (beta chain) showed up just a few times. Previously published methods and listed TCR primers were used for the bulk TCR libraries. TCRdb re-called the PCR reads with MiXCR, one entry per CDR3 protein. The sample carries more than 450,000 distinct CDR3 sequences, about a fifth recorded once. The sample comes from a study of molecular identifiers for immune sequencing clone quantification. The sequencing input was naive CD8+ T cells from blood, with Jurkat cell RNA spiked in. Subset reported: FACS-sorted CD8+CD4-CCR7+CD45RA+ naive T cells. The sequence came from a human donor in good health. Some libraries in this study had Jurkat cell RNA spiked in.

The CDR3 DNA sequence: TGTGCCAGCAGCGTTCACCCGCCCGGGGTTGGAGAGACCCAGTACTTC. Protein sequence: CASSVHPPGVGETQYF. V usage is TRBV12-3 or TRBV12-4 and J usage is TRBJ2-5; D possibly corresponds to TRBD2 (5 bases). With 6 bases removed from V and 4 bases from J, the gap between germline ends came to 21 bases. The CDR3 has 16 amino acids.